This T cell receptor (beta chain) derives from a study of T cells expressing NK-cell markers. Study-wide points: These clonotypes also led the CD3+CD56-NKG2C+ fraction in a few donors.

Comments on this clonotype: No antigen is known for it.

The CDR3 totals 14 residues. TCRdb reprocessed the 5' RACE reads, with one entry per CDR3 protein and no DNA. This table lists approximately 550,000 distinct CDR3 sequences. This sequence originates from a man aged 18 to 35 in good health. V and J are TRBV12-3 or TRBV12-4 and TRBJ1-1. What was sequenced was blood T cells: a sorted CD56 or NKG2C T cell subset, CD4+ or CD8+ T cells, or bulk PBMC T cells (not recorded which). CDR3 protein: CASSSDTSNTEAFF.